Sequencing of this T cell receptor (beta chain) was carried out in a study of blood T cell repertoires in COVID-19. Study at large: The United States, Italy and Spain were the sources of the acute and convalescent COVID-19 samples. PBMCs, B-cell-depleted T cells, or T cells provided the cDNA or gDNA that made up the material.

Sequencing used immunoSEQ multiplex PCR; TCRdb keeps in-frame clones, though not all of them. The sample carries 110,000 or so clones, 60% to 80% recorded once. Material: peripheral blood. The sequence was collected from a human donor in a cohort sampled during active COVID-19.

Here the CDR3 reads CASRTDRTNYGYTF. DNA for the CDR3: TGTGCCAGCAGGACGGACAGGACTAACTATGGCTACACCTTC. The chain has TRBV2 and TRBJ1-2; 7 bases match TRBD1. CDR3 size: 14 residues. Germline V gene lookup returns CDR1 SNHLY and CDR2 FYNNEI. J gave up 0 bases and V 6 bases, and 4 bases lay outside the gene matches.